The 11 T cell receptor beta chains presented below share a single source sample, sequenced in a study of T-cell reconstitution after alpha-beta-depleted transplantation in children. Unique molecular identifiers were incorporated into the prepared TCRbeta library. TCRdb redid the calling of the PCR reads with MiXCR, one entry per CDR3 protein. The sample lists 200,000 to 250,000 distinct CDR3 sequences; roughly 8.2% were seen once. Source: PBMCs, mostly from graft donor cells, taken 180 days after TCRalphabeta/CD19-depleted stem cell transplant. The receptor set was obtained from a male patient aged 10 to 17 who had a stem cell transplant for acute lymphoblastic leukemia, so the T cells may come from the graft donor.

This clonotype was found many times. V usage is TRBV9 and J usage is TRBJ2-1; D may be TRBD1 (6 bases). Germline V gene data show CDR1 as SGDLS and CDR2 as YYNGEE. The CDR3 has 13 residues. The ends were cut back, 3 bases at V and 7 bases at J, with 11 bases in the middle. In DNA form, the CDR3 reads TGTGCCAGCAGCGGCACAGGGAATAATGAGCAGTTCTTC. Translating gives CASSGTGNNEQFF.

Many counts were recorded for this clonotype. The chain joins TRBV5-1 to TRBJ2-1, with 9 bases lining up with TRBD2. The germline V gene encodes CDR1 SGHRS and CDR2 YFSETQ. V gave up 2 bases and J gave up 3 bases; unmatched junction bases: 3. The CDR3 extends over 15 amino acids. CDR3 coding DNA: TGCGCCAGCAGCTTACAGCGGGGGGACTACAATGAGCAGTTCTTC. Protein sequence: CASSLQRGDYNEQFF.

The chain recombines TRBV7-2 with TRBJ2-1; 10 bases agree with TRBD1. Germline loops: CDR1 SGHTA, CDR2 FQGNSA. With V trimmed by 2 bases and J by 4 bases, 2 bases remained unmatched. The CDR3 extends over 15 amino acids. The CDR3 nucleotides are TGTGCCAGCAGCTTATCGGGACAGGGGTACAATGAGCAGTTCTTC. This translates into CASSLSGQGYNEQFF.

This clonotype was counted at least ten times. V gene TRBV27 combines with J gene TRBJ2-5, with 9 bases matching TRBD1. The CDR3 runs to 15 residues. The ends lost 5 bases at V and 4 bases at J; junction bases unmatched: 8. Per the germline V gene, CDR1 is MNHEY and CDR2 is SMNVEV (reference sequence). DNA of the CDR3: TGTGCCAGCAGTCTCCGGGACAGGGTGGGAGAGACCCAGTACTTC. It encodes CASSLRDRVGETQYF.

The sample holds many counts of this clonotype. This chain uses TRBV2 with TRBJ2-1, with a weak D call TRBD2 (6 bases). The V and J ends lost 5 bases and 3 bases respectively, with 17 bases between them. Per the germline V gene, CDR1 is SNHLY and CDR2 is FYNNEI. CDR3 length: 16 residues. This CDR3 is CASSPFREHNYNEQFF. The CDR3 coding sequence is TGTGCCAGCAGTCCGTTTCGGGAGCATAACTACAATGAGCAGTTCTTC. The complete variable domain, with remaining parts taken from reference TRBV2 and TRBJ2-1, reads EPEVTQTPSHQVTQMGQEVILRCVPISNHLYFYWYRQILGQKVEFLVSFYNNEISEKSEIFDDQFSVERPDGSNFTLKIRSTKLEDSAMYFCASSPFREHNYNEQFFGPGTRLTVL.

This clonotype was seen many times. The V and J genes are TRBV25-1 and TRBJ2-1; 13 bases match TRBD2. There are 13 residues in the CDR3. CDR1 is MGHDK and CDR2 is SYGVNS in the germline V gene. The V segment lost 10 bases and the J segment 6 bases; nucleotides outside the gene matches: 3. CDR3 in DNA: TGTGCCACGGGGACTAGCGGGGTCAATGAGCAGTTCTTC. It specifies CATGTSGVNEQFF.

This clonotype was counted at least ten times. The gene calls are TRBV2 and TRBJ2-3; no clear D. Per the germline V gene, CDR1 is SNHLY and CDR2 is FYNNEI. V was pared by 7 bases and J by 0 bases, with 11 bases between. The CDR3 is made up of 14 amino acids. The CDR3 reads CASKPGASTDTQYF. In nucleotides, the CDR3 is TGTGCCAGCAAGCCAGGAGCTAGCACAGATACGCAGTATTTT. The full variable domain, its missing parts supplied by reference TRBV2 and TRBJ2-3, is EPEVTQTPSHQVTQMGQEVILRCVPISNHLYFYWYRQILGQKVEFLVSFYNNEISEKSEIFDDQFSVERPDGSNFTLKIRSTKLEDSAMYFCASKPGASTDTQYFGPGTRLTVL.

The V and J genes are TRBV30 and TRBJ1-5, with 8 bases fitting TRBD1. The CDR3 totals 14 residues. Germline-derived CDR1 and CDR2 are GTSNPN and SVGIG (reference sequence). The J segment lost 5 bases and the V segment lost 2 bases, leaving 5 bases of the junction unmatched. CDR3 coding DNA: TGTGCCTGGAGTCTGGACAGGGCGCATCAGCCCCAGCATTTT. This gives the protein CAWSLDRAHQPQHF.

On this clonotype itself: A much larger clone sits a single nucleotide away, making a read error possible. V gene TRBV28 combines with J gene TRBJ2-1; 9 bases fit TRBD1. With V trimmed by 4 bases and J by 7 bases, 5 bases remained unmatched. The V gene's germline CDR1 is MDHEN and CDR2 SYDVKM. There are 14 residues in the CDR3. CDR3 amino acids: CASSSQGAGNEQFF. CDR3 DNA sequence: TGTGCCAGCAGTTCACAGGGGGCTGGGAATGAGCAGTTCTTC. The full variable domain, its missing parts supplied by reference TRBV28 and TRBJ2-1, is DVKVTQSSRYLVKRTGEKVFLECVQDMDHENMFWYRQDPGLGLRLIYFSYDVKMKEKGDIPEGYSVSREKKERFSLILESASTNQTSMYLCASSSQGAGNEQFFGPGTRLTVL.

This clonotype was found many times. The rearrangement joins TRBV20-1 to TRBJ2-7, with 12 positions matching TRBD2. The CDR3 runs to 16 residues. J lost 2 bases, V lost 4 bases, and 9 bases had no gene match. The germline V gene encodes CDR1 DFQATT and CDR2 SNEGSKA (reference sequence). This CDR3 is CSAIPYLAGGTYEQYF. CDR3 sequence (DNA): TGCAGTGCTATCCCTTACCTAGCGGGAGGGACCTACGAGCAGTACTTC.

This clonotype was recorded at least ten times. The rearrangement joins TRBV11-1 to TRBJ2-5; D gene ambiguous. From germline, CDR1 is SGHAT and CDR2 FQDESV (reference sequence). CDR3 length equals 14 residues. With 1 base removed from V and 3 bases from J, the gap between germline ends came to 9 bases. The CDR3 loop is CASSLELRKETQYF. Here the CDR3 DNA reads TGTGCCAGCAGCTTAGAACTACGGAAAGAGACCCAGTACTTC.